This TCR beta chain was documented in a study of control samples from healthy donors and cancer patients. This CDR3 has 15 residues. The germline CDR1 and CDR2 sequences are SEHNR and FQNEAQ (reference sequence). Trimming shortened V by 0 bases and J by 4 bases, and 7 bases separated the two germline ends. Produced via immunoSEQ multiplex PCR; TCRdb's table is partial and in-frame only. Of around 72,000 clones in the sample, about four fifths were seen once. The V and J genes are TRBV7-9 and TRBJ2-6; D unresolved. The sequence came from a man aged 45 to 65 in good health. Sequencing was done on a sample of blood. CDR3 bases: TGTGCCAGCAGCTTAGCGGGGTCCGGGGCCAACGTCCTGACTTTC. This translates into CASSLAGSGANVLTF.